This TCR beta chain was recovered during a study of blood T cell repertoires in COVID-19. As for the study in general: COVID-19 samples collected from the United States, Italy and Spain covered acute and convalescent phases. Sources were T cells, B-cell-depleted T cells, or PBMCs; the material itself was cDNA or gDNA.

Some clones are missing from TCRdb's copy, which holds only in-frame ones; the method was immunoSEQ multiplex PCR. The table shows roughly 230,000 clones, with about 85% occurring only once. The specimen sequenced was peripheral blood. This clonotype was obtained from a woman aged 80 or over with acute or convalescent COVID-19.

The chain's CDR3 is CSVRKGTLTETQYF. The CDR3 nucleotides are TGCAGCGTTCGCAAGGGGACACTCACAGAGACCCAGTACTTC. The chain employs TRBV29-1 and TRBJ2-5, with D possibly matching TRBD1 (6 bases). The ends were cut back, 5 bases at V and 4 bases at J, with 17 bases in the middle. The germline gives CDR1 SQVTM, CDR2 ANQGSEA. The CDR3 extends over 14 amino acids.